This TCR beta chain was documented in a study of blood T cell repertoires in COVID-19. Study summary: Both acute and convalescent COVID-19 samples were obtained from the United States, Italy and Spain.

There are a few counts of this clone. Original handling: Quantification of nucleated cells was approximated via reference gene primer amplification. Some clones are missing from TCRdb's copy, which holds only in-frame ones; the method was immunoSEQ multiplex PCR. The V and J calls and clone size were taken over from that table, and D and trimming were inferred from the DNA. The sample has fewer than 350,000 clones, 80% to 95% seen once. Residents of about 25 US areas, aged about 18 to 95 years, made up the participants. People in the exposed group encountered a COVID-19 case within 2 weeks before entering the study. The material sequenced was PBMCs or T cells enriched from blood (not recorded which). The source of this sequence is a man aged 35 to 55 who had been exposed to COVID-19.

CDR3 in DNA: TGCGCCAGCAAAACAGGGCCCCACGAGCAGTACTTC. It translates to CASKTGPHEQYF. V and J are TRBV10-2 and TRBJ2-7; D perhaps matches TRBD1 (6 bases). V was pared by 7 bases and J by 5 bases, with 12 bases between. Germline V CDR1 and CDR2: WSHSY, SAAADI. This CDR3 spans 12 amino acids.